These T cell receptor beta chains were read from a single sample in a study of cytomegalovirus exposure and HLA in healthy donors. Clones were sequenced by immunoSEQ multiplex PCR, and TCRdb holds only the in-frame ones, with some missing. The profile shows about 110,000 clones, around 84% of them singletons. The sequencing sample was made of PBMCs. The receptors were sampled from a young man in good health and CMV-seronegative. The CDR3 runs from the conserved cysteine through the conserved F or W. The order of the fields is CDR3 protein, CDR3 DNA, J gene, D gene, clone size, V gene. A D gene is named only where the DNA matches it firmly. Rows give clone size only sometimes, using once, few, many, or a class for an expanded clone.

CDR3 protein: CASSVVSVNTEAFF; CDR3 DNA: TGTGCCAGTAGTGTGGTGTCGGTGAACACTGAAGCTTTCTTT; J gene: TRBJ1-1; D gene: -; clone size: few; V gene: TRBV19
CDR3 protein: CASSVGQAEEKLFF; CDR3 DNA: TGTGCCAGCAGCGTAGGGCAGGCAGAAGAAAAACTGTTTTTT; J gene: TRBJ1-4; D gene: -; clone size: few; V gene: TRBV9
CDR3 protein: CAWSLLAGDTQYF; CDR3 DNA: TGTGCCTGGAGTCTGCTAGCGGGAGATACGCAGTATTTT; J gene: TRBJ2-3; D gene: TRBD2; clone size: -; V gene: TRBV30
CDR3 protein: CASSQFGFGANVLTF; CDR3 DNA: TGCGCCAGCAGCCAGTTCGGGTTCGGGGCCAACGTCCTGACTTTC; J gene: TRBJ2-6; D gene: -; clone size: -; V gene: TRBV4-1
CDR3 protein: CAIRGYTF; CDR3 DNA: TGTGCCATCCGTGGCTACACCTTC; J gene: TRBJ1-2; D gene: -; clone size: -; V gene: TRBV2
CDR3 protein: CASSSPGQGHNEQFF; CDR3 DNA: TGTGCCAGCAGCTCACCGGGACAGGGTCACAATGAGCAGTTCTTC; J gene: TRBJ2-1; D gene: TRBD1; clone size: -; V gene: TRBV11-3
CDR3 protein: CASSLAMGQGTYGYTF; CDR3 DNA: TGTGCCAGCAGCTTAGCGATGGGACAGGGGACCTATGGCTACACCTTC; J gene: TRBJ1-2; D gene: TRBD1; clone size: -; V gene: TRBV7-2
CDR3 protein: CASSLDGSLNQPQHF; CDR3 DNA: TGTGCCAGCAGCTTAGATGGCAGTCTTAATCAGCCCCAGCATTTT; J gene: TRBJ1-5; D gene: -; clone size: once; V gene: TRBV7-2
CDR3 protein: CASTRGSYNSPLHF; CDR3 DNA: TGTGCCAGCACCCGCGGCTCCTATAATTCACCCCTCCACTTT; J gene: TRBJ1-6; D gene: -; clone size: once; V gene: TRBV28
CDR3 protein: CSARDADTQYF; CDR3 DNA: TGCAGTGCTAGAGATGCGGATACGCAGTATTTT; J gene: TRBJ2-3; D gene: -; clone size: -; V gene: TRBV20-1
CDR3 protein: CASSVSGGAGETQYF; CDR3 DNA: TGTGCCAGCAGTGTTTCAGGGGGCGCCGGGGAGACCCAGTACTTC; J gene: TRBJ2-5; D gene: TRBD1; clone size: -; V gene: TRBV25-1
CDR3 protein: CASSLGREYEQYF; CDR3 DNA: TGCGCCAGCAGCTTGGGTCGCGAATACGAGCAGTACTTC; J gene: TRBJ2-7; D gene: -; clone size: -; V gene: TRBV5-1
CDR3 protein: CASSFEGGSQETQYF; CDR3 DNA: TGTGCCAGCAGCTTCGAGGGAGGTTCCCAAGAGACCCAGTACTTC; J gene: TRBJ2-5; D gene: -; clone size: -; V gene: TRBV11-2
CDR3 protein: CASSLDRVGANVLTF; CDR3 DNA: TGTGCCAGCTCACTCGACAGGGTTGGGGCCAACGTCCTGACTTTC; J gene: TRBJ2-6; D gene: TRBD1; clone size: -; V gene: TRBV18
CDR3 protein: CASSQLDRDQETQYF; CDR3 DNA: TGTGCCAGCAGCCAACTAGACAGGGACCAAGAGACCCAGTACTTC; J gene: TRBJ2-5; D gene: TRBD1; clone size: -; V gene: TRBV4-2
CDR3 protein: CASRNSDTQYF; CDR3 DNA: TGTGCCAGCAGGAACTCAGATACGCAGTATTTT; J gene: TRBJ2-3; D gene: -; clone size: -; V gene: TRBV6-5
CDR3 protein: CASSPLTAYHNYGYTF; CDR3 DNA: TGTGCCAGCAGCCCCCTGACAGCCTACCATAACTATGGCTACACCTTC; J gene: TRBJ1-2; D gene: -; clone size: -; V gene: TRBV27
CDR3 protein: CAWSPLAAGNTEAFF; CDR3 DNA: TGTGCCTGGAGTCCCCTGGCGGCGGGGAACACTGAAGCTTTCTTT; J gene: TRBJ1-1; D gene: -; clone size: -; V gene: TRBV30
CDR3 protein: CASSLVHSNQPQHF; CDR3 DNA: TGTGCCAGCAGCTTAGTACATAGCAATCAGCCCCAGCATTTT; J gene: TRBJ1-5; D gene: -; clone size: -; V gene: TRBV7-6
CDR3 protein: CASTRGDYPVEQYF; CDR3 DNA: TGTGCCAGCACCCGAGGGGACTACCCCGTCGAGCAGTACTTC; J gene: TRBJ2-7; D gene: TRBD2; clone size: few; V gene: TRBV7-8
CDR3 protein: CASSRGQDYGYTF; CDR3 DNA: TGCGCCAGCAGCAGGGGACAGGACTATGGCTACACCTTC; J gene: TRBJ1-2; D gene: TRBD1; clone size: -; V gene: TRBV5-1
CDR3 protein: CASSSLPRDRAGANVLTF; CDR3 DNA: TGCGCCAGCAGCTCCCTCCCCCGGGACAGGGCTGGGGCCAACGTCCTGACTTTC; J gene: TRBJ2-6; D gene: TRBD1; clone size: -; V gene: TRBV5-1
CDR3 protein: CASSISGGAYTGELFF; CDR3 DNA: TGTGCCAGTAGTATTTCGGGGGGCGCTTACACCGGGGAGCTGTTTTTT; J gene: TRBJ2-2; D gene: -; clone size: few; V gene: TRBV19
CDR3 protein: CASSPTSGDYEQYF; CDR3 DNA: TGCGCCAGCAGCCCCACTAGCGGGGACTACGAGCAGTACTTC; J gene: TRBJ2-7; D gene: TRBD2; clone size: -; V gene: TRBV4-1
CDR3 protein: CASSFPSRDRAYNEQFF; CDR3 DNA: TGTGCCAGCAGTTTTCCGTCCCGGGACAGGGCCTACAATGAGCAGTTCTTC; J gene: TRBJ2-1; D gene: TRBD1; clone size: -; V gene: TRBV27
CDR3 protein: CASKRGTYEQYF; CDR3 DNA: TGTGCCAGCAAACGAGGTACCTACGAGCAGTACTTC; J gene: TRBJ2-7; D gene: -; clone size: -; V gene: TRBV6-1
CDR3 protein: CASRTSGMADTQYF; CDR3 DNA: TGCGCCAGCAGGACTAGCGGCATGGCAGATACGCAGTATTTT; J gene: TRBJ2-3; D gene: TRBD2; clone size: -; V gene: TRBV10-2
CDR3 protein: CASSSGQGHPGEQYF; CDR3 DNA: TGCGCCAGCAGCTCCGGGCAGGGGCACCCCGGCGAGCAGTACTTC; J gene: TRBJ2-7; D gene: -; clone size: -; V gene: TRBV5-1
CDR3 protein: CAMRQGRTTYEQYF; CDR3 DNA: TGTGCCATGCGTCAAGGCAGGACAACCTACGAGCAGTACTTC; J gene: TRBJ2-7; D gene: -; clone size: few; V gene: TRBV10-3